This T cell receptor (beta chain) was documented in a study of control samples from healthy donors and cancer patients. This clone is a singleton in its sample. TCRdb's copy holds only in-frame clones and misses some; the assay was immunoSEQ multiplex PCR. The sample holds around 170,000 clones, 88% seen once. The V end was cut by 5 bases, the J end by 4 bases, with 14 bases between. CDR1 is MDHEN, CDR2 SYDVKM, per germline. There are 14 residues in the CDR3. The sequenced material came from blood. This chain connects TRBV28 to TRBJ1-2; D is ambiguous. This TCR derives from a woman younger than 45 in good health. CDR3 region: CASSALIGGYGYTF. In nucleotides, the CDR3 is TGTGCCAGCAGTGCCTTAATTGGAGGCTATGGCTACACCTTC.